This entry lists 19 T cell receptor beta chains sequenced from one sample in a study of T cell repertoires in cytomegalovirus infection. Which antigens these TCRs recognize remains unknown. TCRdb passed the reads through MiXCR, listing each CDR3 protein once. This sample has approximately 83,000 distinct CDR3 sequences, with more than 20% found just once. The sample here was CD8+ T cells from cultured PBMCs, taken from culture after CMV antigen stimulation. These receptors originate from a human donor in good health (CMV status not recorded). Some clones in this sample may be carry-over from other donors' samples.

This clonotype was counted a single time. The chain carries TRBV15 and TRBJ2-7; 11 bases agree with TRBD2. The CDR3 runs to 16 residues. Germline CDR1 reads LNHNV; CDR2 reads YYDKDF (reference sequence). The V and J ends lost 3 bases and 4 bases, in that order; junction bases with no gene match: 8. CDR3 sequence reads: CATSSPGLAESYEQYF. For the CDR3, the DNA is TGTGCCACCAGCAGTCCGGGACTAGCGGAAAGTTACGAGCAGTACTTC.

This clonotype was detected a few times. The chain couples TRBV6-2 or TRBV6-3 to TRBJ1-1, with D unresolved. The CDR3 is made up of 14 amino acids. The germline CDR1 and CDR2 sequences are MNHEY and SVGEGT. V lost 0 bases, J lost 4 bases, and 9 bases lay in between. The CDR3 here is CASSYSSSGTEAFF. In nucleotides, the CDR3 is TGTGCCAGCAGTTACTCGTCCAGTGGCACTGAAGCTTTCTTT.

In this sample, this clonotype is medium-sized (0.01 to 0.1%). The genes are TRBV11-1 and TRBJ2-5, with D unresolved. Germline values: CDR1 SGHAT, CDR2 FQDESV (reference sequence). The length of the CDR3 is 15 residues. The ends were cut back, 3 bases at V and 0 bases at J, with 11 bases in the middle. The CDR3 nucleotides read TGTGCCAGCAGCTTGGTTCCGGGCAACCAAGAGACCCAGTACTTC. Its protein is CASSLVPGNQETQYF.

This clonotype came up many times. The chain couples TRBV20-1 to TRBJ1-3; D is undetermined. Germline loops: CDR1 DFQATT, CDR2 SNEGSKA (reference sequence). The CDR3 runs to 17 residues. The V end lost 0 bases, the J end lost 0 bases, and 15 bases lay between the germline ends. The CDR3 reads CSARDQKIGSSGNTIYF. In DNA, the CDR3 is TGCAGTGCTAGAGATCAAAAAATTGGAAGCTCTGGAAACACCATATATTTT.

The V and J genes are TRBV20-1 and TRBJ1-4, with 12 positions matching TRBD1. The CDR3 has 14 amino acids. Germline V gives CDR1 DFQATT, CDR2 SNEGSKA (reference sequence). V shed 5 bases, J shed 8 bases, and the junction held 6 bases outside the gene matches. The CDR3 region is CSAAGTGGWEKLFF. CDR3 DNA sequence: TGCAGTGCTGCTGGGACAGGGGGCTGGGAAAAACTGTTTTTT.

This clonotype has a handful of counts. One junction end does not reproduce the germline sequence, and a read error may be involved. The gene calls are TRBV12-3 or TRBV12-4 and TRBJ1-1; no reliable D call. The CDR3 consists of 12 residues. This CDR3 reads CATSQANTEAFF. The CDR3 DNA reads as TGTGCCACCAGTCAGGCGAACACTGAAGCTTTCTTT.

The DNA of the CDR3 is TGTGCCAGCAGTCCAGGGGGCATGGCTAGCGGGAGCTCCTACAATGAGCAGTTCTTC. Protein sequence: CASSPGGMASGSSYNEQFF. This sequence joins TRBV12-3 or TRBV12-4 and TRBJ2-1; TRBD2 matches at 10 bases. V gave up 5 bases and J gave up 0 bases; unmatched junction bases: 13. CDR3 length equals 19 residues.

The sample holds a few counts of this clonotype. The chain carries TRBV7-9 and TRBJ2-2; TRBD1 matches at 7 bases. Germline V gives CDR1 SEHNR, CDR2 FQNEAQ (reference sequence). This CDR3 contains 15 residues. V trimming: 2 bases; J trimming: 7 bases; junction bases outside the gene matches: 7. Written as DNA, the CDR3 is TGTGCCAGCAGCTTATCGGACAGGTTGATCGGGGAGCTGTTTTTT. Its protein product is CASSLSDRLIGELFF. Full variable domain (rest looked up from reference TRBV7-9 and TRBJ2-2): DTGVSQNPRHKITKRGQNVTFRCDPISEHNRLYWYRQTLGQGPEFLTYFQNEAQLEKSRLLSDRFSAERPKGSFSTLEIQRTEQGDSAMYLCASSLSDRLIGELFFGEGSRLTVL.

This clonotype has only a few counts. The V and J genes are TRBV24-1 and TRBJ2-1; D is uncertain. V shed 4 bases and J shed 7 bases, with 10 bases lying between them. The germline CDR1 and CDR2 sequences are KGHDR and SFDVKD. The CDR3 is 13 residues long. The CDR3, as DNA: TGTGCCACCAGTGAAACCACATTGAATGAGCAGTTCTTC. Encoded protein: CATSETTLNEQFF.

This clonotype was counted between two and nine times. The gene calls are TRBV19 and TRBJ2-7, with 9 bases that match TRBD1. The CDR3 extends over 15 amino acids. Per germline, CDR1 LNHDA and CDR2 SQIVND (reference sequence). J was trimmed by 3 bases and V by 1 base; bases with no gene match: 4. In nucleotides, the CDR3 is TGTGCCAGTAGTATAGGTGGGACAGGGAACTACGAGCAGTACTTC. This translates into CASSIGGTGNYEQYF.

This clonotype was detected only a few times. The chain uses TRBV4-2 and TRBJ2-2; TRBD2 is a possible D gene (6 bases). Per germline, CDR1 LGHNA and CDR2 YNFKEQ. The CDR3 length is 14 residues. The ends were cut back, 6 bases at V and 3 bases at J, with 11 bases in the middle. The CDR3 loop is CASRGGSHTGELFF. The CDR3, as DNA: TGTGCCAGCAGGGGGGGATCCCACACCGGGGAGCTGTTTTTT.

This clonotype was seen a handful of times. This sequence joins TRBV9 and TRBJ1-2, with TRBD1 as a possible D gene (6 bases). The V end was cut by 0 bases, the J end by 3 bases, with 12 bases between. The CDR3 runs 15 residues. Germline loops: CDR1 SGDLS, CDR2 YYNGEE. The CDR3 coding sequence is TGTGCCAGCAGCGTAGTGGGAGGGGGTGACTATGGCTACACCTTC. This sequence encodes CASSVVGGGDYGYTF.

The chain is built from TRBV2 and TRBJ2-7, with unresolved D. Looked up from germline, CDR1 is SNHLY and CDR2 is FYNNEI. The length of the CDR3 is 12 residues. Trimming shortened V by 4 bases and J by 1 base, and 5 bases separated the two germline ends. CDR3 sequence reads: CASSVVSYEQYF. The CDR3 DNA reads as TGTGCCAGCAGTGTCGTATCCTACGAGCAGTACTTC.

The gene calls are TRBV12-3 or TRBV12-4 and TRBJ2-1; 10 nucleotides line up with TRBD2. There are 15 residues in the CDR3. Trimming cost V 6 bases and J 1 base; bases outside gene matches: 3. CDR3 amino acids: CASSLAGESYNEQFF. The CDR3 coding sequence is TGTGCCAGCAGCCTAGCGGGAGAATCCTACAATGAGCAGTTCTTC.

The chain employs TRBV6-2 or TRBV6-3 and TRBJ2-2, with a possible D match to TRBD2 (6 bases). Looked up from germline, CDR1 is MNHEY and CDR2 is SVGEGT. Trimming left V 2 bases short and J 1 base short, with 8 bases between. The CDR3 consists of 15 residues. CDR3 in DNA: TGTGCCAGCAGTTACCGTAGCGGGAACACCGGGGAGCTGTTTTTT. This translates into CASSYRSGNTGELFF.

This clonotype was counted at least ten times. The chain joins TRBV7-2 to TRBJ2-3; D gene unclear. The ends were cut back, 2 bases at V and 6 bases at J, with 6 bases in the middle. Germline V gene data show CDR1 as SGHTA and CDR2 as FQGNSA. CDR3 length equals 12 residues. The CDR3: CASSLTGDTQYF. CDR3 DNA sequence: TGTGCCAGCAGCTTAACTGGGGATACGCAGTATTTT.

This clonotype was detected a few times. V gene TRBV7-6 combines with J gene TRBJ1-3; D might be TRBD1 (6 bases). V was trimmed by 1 base and J by 0 bases, leaving 10 bases between them. CDR1 and CDR2 (germline): SGHVS, FNYEAQ. The length of the CDR3 is 16 residues. CDR3 loop: CASSLGAGASGNTIYF. DNA for the CDR3: TGTGCCAGCAGCTTAGGTGCAGGGGCCTCTGGAAACACCATATATTTT.

The chain has TRBV12-3 or TRBV12-4 and TRBJ2-7; no definite D call. V gave up 3 bases and J gave up 2 bases, with 8 bases separating them. The CDR3 totals 13 residues. The CDR3 nucleotides are TGTGCCAGCAGTTTCAAGAGTCCCTACGAGCAGTACTTC. This translates into CASSFKSPYEQYF.

This clonotype was found many times. The gene calls are TRBV6-1 and TRBJ1-2; unclear D gene. The CDR3 extends over 14 amino acids. Trimming stripped 1 base from V and 4 bases from J, with 10 bases between. CDR1 is MNHNS and CDR2 is SASEGT in the germline V gene. The CDR3 reads CASSEGQIFYGYTF. In nucleotides, the CDR3 is TGTGCCAGCAGTGAAGGGCAGATCTTCTATGGCTACACCTTC.